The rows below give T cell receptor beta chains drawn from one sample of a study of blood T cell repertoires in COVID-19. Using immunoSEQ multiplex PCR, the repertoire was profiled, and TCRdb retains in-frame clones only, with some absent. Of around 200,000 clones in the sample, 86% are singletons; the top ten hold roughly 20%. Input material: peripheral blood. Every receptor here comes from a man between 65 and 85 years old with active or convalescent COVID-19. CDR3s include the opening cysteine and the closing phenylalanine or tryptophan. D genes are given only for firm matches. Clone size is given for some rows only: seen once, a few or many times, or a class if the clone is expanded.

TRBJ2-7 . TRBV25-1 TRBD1 CASRPGTGADEQYF TGTGCCAGCAGACCCGGGACAGGGGCAGACGAGCAGTACTTC
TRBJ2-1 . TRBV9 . CASQGGAYNEQFF TGTGCCAGCCAAGGCGGGGCCTACAATGAGCAGTTCTTC
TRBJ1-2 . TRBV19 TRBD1 CASIERDRDYGYTF TGTGCCAGTATTGAACGCGACAGGGACTATGGCTACACCTTC
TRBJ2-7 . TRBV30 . CAWSADSYEQYF TGTGCCTGGAGCGCAGACTCCTACGAGCAGTACTTC
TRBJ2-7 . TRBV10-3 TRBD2 CAIRDQRSPSGSYEQYF TGTGCCATCAGGGATCAGAGGTCGCCTAGCGGATCCTACGAGCAGTACTTC
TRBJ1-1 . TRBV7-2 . CASSLTIENEAFF TGTGCCAGCAGCTTAACCATCGAGAATGAAGCTTTCTTT
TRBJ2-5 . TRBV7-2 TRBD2 CASSLSLTSAETQYF TGTGCCAGCAGCCTAAGCTTAACTAGCGCAGAGACCCAGTACTTC
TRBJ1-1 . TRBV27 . CASSLTLQGKTEAFF TGTGCCAGCAGTTTGACGCTACAGGGAAAAACTGAAGCTTTCTTT
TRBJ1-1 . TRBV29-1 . CSVGLSGNTEAFF TGCAGCGTTGGGTTGTCGGGGAACACTGAAGCTTTCTTT
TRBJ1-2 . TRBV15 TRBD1 CATSSPPGQGLNGYTF TGTGCCACCAGCAGCCCCCCGGGACAGGGGTTGAATGGCTACACCTTC
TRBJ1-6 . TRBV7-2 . CASSLVGPGINSPLHF TGTGCCAGCAGCTTAGTAGGGCCAGGGATCAATTCACCCCTCCACTTT
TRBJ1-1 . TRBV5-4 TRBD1 CASSLGTGRVDTEAFF TGTGCCAGCAGCTTAGGGACAGGGCGAGTAGACACTGAAGCTTTCTTT
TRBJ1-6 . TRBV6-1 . CASSEPGRGAKDSPLHF TGTGCCAGCAGTGAACCTGGACGGGGAGCGAAGGATTCACCCCTCCACTTT
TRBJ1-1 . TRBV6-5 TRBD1 CASSSGQGLSAFF TGTGCCAGCAGTTCCGGACAGGGCCTGTCAGCTTTCTTT
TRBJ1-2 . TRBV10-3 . CAISDRAGGYYGYTF TGTGCCATCAGTGACCGCGCGGGGGGCTACTATGGCTACACCTTC
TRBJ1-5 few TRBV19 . CASSTENGNQPQHF TGTGCCAGTAGTACCGAGAACGGGAATCAGCCCCAGCATTTT
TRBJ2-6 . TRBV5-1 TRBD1 CASSHPGTAAGANVLTF TGCGCCAGCAGCCATCCCGGGACAGCGGCTGGGGCCAACGTCCTGACTTTC